What follows are 27 T cell receptor beta chains derived from one specimen sequenced in a study of control samples from healthy donors and cancer patients. Here immunoSEQ multiplex PCR was the method, and the copy in TCRdb shows in-frame clones only, minus some. The repertoire holds some 150,000 clones, with about 95% as singletons. The material sequenced was PBMCs. These receptors came from a man aged 55 to 70 with colorectal cancer.

The chain carries TRBV6-5 and TRBJ1-2; a possible D gene is TRBD1 (5 bases). V gave up 0 bases and J gave up 4 bases, with 9 bases separating them. The germline V gene encodes CDR1 MNHEY and CDR2 SVGAGI. This CDR3 has 14 amino acids. The CDR3 coding sequence is TGTGCCAGCAGTTACTCGGGGGGACCCTATGGCTACACCTTC. Protein product: CASSYSGGPYGYTF.

In this sample, this clone turned up once. The rearrangement links TRBV19 to TRBJ1-2, with 8 nucleotides matching TRBD1. Germline CDR1 reads LNHDA; CDR2 reads SQIVND (reference sequence). The CDR3 is 14 residues long. The J segment lost 7 bases and the V segment lost 6 bases, leaving 10 bases of the junction unmatched. CDR3 coding DNA: TGTGCCAGTAGGAATCCGGGACAGGCGGTTGGCTACACCTTC. Amino acids: CASRNPGQAVGYTF.

The rearrangement uses TRBV12-3 or TRBV12-4 and TRBJ2-5; D uncertain. There are 13 residues in the CDR3. V was cut by 1 base and J by 5 bases, with 8 bases left in between. This CDR3 reads CASSLGPAETQYF. DNA for the CDR3: TGTGCCAGCAGTTTAGGACCGGCGGAGACCCAGTACTTC.

The chain employs TRBV19 and TRBJ2-7, with D possibly matching TRBD2 (5 bases). CDR1 and CDR2 from the germline V gene are LNHDA and SQIVND (reference sequence). CDR3 length: 15 residues. V lost 5 bases, J lost 0 bases, and 14 bases lay in between. CDR3 in amino acids: CASSAKVRGSYEQYF. CDR3 nucleotide sequence: TGTGCCAGTAGTGCCAAGGTTCGGGGCTCCTACGAGCAGTACTTC.

The gene calls are TRBV5-4 and TRBJ2-7; D is tentatively TRBD1 or TRBD2 (5 bases each). Germline V gene data show CDR1 as SGHNT and CDR2 as YYREEE (reference sequence). This CDR3 is 14 amino acids long. The V and J ends lost 0 bases and 6 bases respectively, with 13 bases between them. The CDR3 is CASSLALGVPEQYF. The DNA of the CDR3 is TGTGCCAGCAGCTTGGCGTTGGGGGTCCCCGAGCAGTACTTC.

The sample holds one count of this clone. The V and J genes are TRBV6-6 and TRBJ2-7; TRBD1 agrees at 8 bases. V was pared by 5 bases and J by 0 bases, with 12 bases of the junction left unmatched. Germline CDR1 and CDR2: MNHNY and SVGAGI (reference sequence). The CDR3 is 17 residues long. CDR3 loop: CASSPLRTGTSSYEQYF. The CDR3 DNA sequence: TGTGCCAGCAGTCCCCTACGGACAGGGACCTCCTCCTACGAGCAGTACTTC.

In DNA, the CDR3 is TGTGCCGACAGGGGGACTGAAGCTTTCTTT. Its translation: CADRGTEAFF. The chain joins TRBV9 to TRBJ1-1; 9 nucleotides line up with TRBD1. The ends lost 10 bases at V and 5 bases at J; junction bases unmatched: 0. Germline-derived CDR1 and CDR2 are SGDLS and YYNGEE. This CDR3 is built from 10 residues. Together with reference TRBV9 and TRBJ1-1, the CDR3 gives the full variable domain: DSGVTQTPKHLITATGQRVTLRCSPRSGDLSVYWYQQSLDQGLQFLIQYYNGEERAKGNILERFSAQQFPDLHSELNLSSLELGDSALYFCADRGTEAFFGQGTRLTVV.

In its sample, this clone was seen once. The rearrangement links TRBV6-1 to TRBJ2-2, with D perhaps matching TRBD1 (5 bases). The CDR3 spans 17 residues. The V gene's germline CDR1 is MNHNS and CDR2 SASEGT. The V end lost 2 bases, the J end lost 1 base, and 14 bases lay between the germline ends. CDR3 sequence (DNA): TGTGCCAGCAGTGAATGGGCCACAGGAGAGAACACCGGGGAGCTGTTTTTT. Translated, it gives CASSEWATGENTGELFF.

The chain carries TRBV7-9 and TRBJ1-2, with D unclear. This CDR3 has 13 amino acids. Germline CDR1 is SEHNR and CDR2 is FQNEAQ (reference sequence). Trimming left V 3 bases short and J 7 bases short, with 12 bases between. CDR3 sequence: CASSLLLDSGYTF. The DNA for the CDR3 is TGTGCCAGCAGCTTGCTTTTAGATTCTGGCTACACCTTC.

This chain joins TRBV6-5 and TRBJ2-7; 8 nucleotides agree with TRBD1. Germline assignment: CDR1 MNHEY and CDR2 SVGAGI. V lost 4 bases to trimming and J lost 2 bases; unmatched junction nucleotides: 7. The CDR3 sequence is 15 residues long. The CDR3 region has the DNA TGTGCCAGCAGTTTTCCCGGGACAGGTCCCTACGAGCAGTACTTC. This gives the protein CASSFPGTGPYEQYF.

The rearrangement uses TRBV6-6 and TRBJ2-5, with D perhaps TRBD2 (5 bases). The germline V and J ends were trimmed by 4 bases and 6 bases, with 15 bases remaining between them. The CDR3 extends over 14 amino acids. Germline V gene lookup returns CDR1 MNHNY and CDR2 SVGAGI (reference sequence). Here the CDR3 reads CASSSRTEGKTQYF. CDR3 nucleotides: TGTGCCAGCAGTTCCAGGACTGAGGGAAAGACCCAGTACTTC.

The chain is built from TRBV7-2 and TRBJ1-2; D not resolved. The length of the CDR3 is 15 residues. The germline V and J ends were trimmed by 4 bases and 7 bases, with 19 bases remaining between them. CDR1 is SGHTA, CDR2 FQGNSA, per germline. CDR3 protein: CASSSLGGPGGGYTF. CDR3 bases: TGTGCCAGCAGCTCCCTTGGCGGGCCTGGTGGTGGCTACACCTTC. Looking up the rest from reference TRBV7-2 and TRBJ1-2 gives the full variable domain: GAGVSQSPSNKVTEKGKDVELRCDPISGHTALYWYRQSLGQGLEFLIYFQGNSAPDKSGLPSDRFSAERTGGSVSTLTIQRTQQEDSAVYLCASSSLGGPGGGYTFGSGTRLTVV.

The rearrangement joins TRBV27 to TRBJ2-7; 7 bases are a match to TRBD1. Per the germline V gene, CDR1 is MNHEY and CDR2 is SMNVEV (reference sequence). After removal of 4 bases from V and 4 bases from J, the junction contained 13 bases not matched to a gene. CDR3 size: 16 residues. CDR3 bases: TGTGCCAGCAGTTCCTACGGACAGGTCGAATTTTACGAGCAGTACTTC. It translates to CASSSYGQVEFYEQYF.

V usage is TRBV3-1 (or the pseudogene TRBV3-2) and J usage is TRBJ1-2; TRBD1 matches at 11 bases. Per the germline V gene, CDR1 is LGHDT and CDR2 is YNNKEL (reference sequence). Trimming removed 6 bases from V and 4 bases from J; junction bases left unmatched: 4. The CDR3 sequence is 14 residues long. The DNA for the CDR3 is TGTGCCAGCAGACCGGGACAGGGGGGCTATGGCTACACCTTC. This sequence encodes CASRPGQGGYGYTF.

The V and J genes are TRBV6-5 and TRBJ2-7; D uncertain. CDR1 and CDR2 from the germline V gene are MNHEY and SVGAGI. CDR3 length: 14 amino acids. V was pared by 8 bases and J by 6 bases, with 20 bases between. DNA for the CDR3: TGTGCCAGCGGACCTTTTGACGGCCACGCCGAGCAGTACTTC. Translation gives CASGPFDGHAEQYF.

The chain carries TRBV24-1 and TRBJ1-2; weak D call: TRBD1 (6 bases). Germline assignment: CDR1 KGHDR and CDR2 SFDVKD. The CDR3 length is 13 residues. Trimming took 4 bases from V and 7 from J, leaving 12 bases between them. DNA of the CDR3: TGTGCCACCAGTGACTGGGGGGCGGTTGGCTACACCTTC. Translation: CATSDWGAVGYTF.

The chain couples TRBV10-3 to TRBJ1-4; D is unclear. Germline CDR1 reads ENHRY; CDR2 reads SYGVKD. The CDR3 is 15 amino acids. V shed 5 bases and J shed 7 bases, with 17 bases lying between them. Here the CDR3 DNA reads TGTGCCATCAGTCAGACGGGCCGGGGTAGTGAAAAACTGTTTTTT. Protein product: CAISQTGRGSEKLFF.

V gene TRBV19 combines with J gene TRBJ2-7; 7 nucleotides match TRBD1. The germline V gene has CDR1 LNHDA and CDR2 SQIVND (reference sequence). The CDR3 sequence is 16 residues long. The J segment lost 1 base and the V segment lost 6 bases, leaving 12 bases of the junction unmatched. The DNA of the CDR3 is TGTGCCAGTAGCCAGACAGGGAAGGTTTCGTCCTACGAGCAGTACTTC. Translating gives CASSQTGKVSSYEQYF. The whole variable domain, remainder taken from reference TRBV19 and TRBJ2-7, is DGGITQSPKYLFRKEGQNVTLSCEQNLNHDAMYWYRQDPGQGLRLIYYSQIVNDFQKGDIAEGYSVSREKKESFPLTVTSAQKNPTAFYLCASSQTGKVSSYEQYFGPGTRLTVT.

In its sample, this clone was seen once. The chain recombines TRBV4-1 with TRBJ1-6; D is possibly TRBD1 (6 bases). V lost 0 bases and J lost 10, with 13 bases in between. The length of the CDR3 is 15 residues. Germline V gives CDR1 MGHRA, CDR2 YSYEKL. CDR3 coding DNA: TGCGCCAGCAGCCAAGATAGGGGGGGCGGCTCACCCCTCCACTTT. Residues: CASSQDRGGGSPLHF.

CDR3 sequence: CATSRDAGGAYNEQFF. The CDR3 region has the DNA TGTGCCACCAGCAGGGACGCAGGGGGCGCCTACAATGAGCAGTTCTTC. The V call is TRBV15, the J call TRBJ2-1; 8 nucleotides align to TRBD1. Germline V gene sequence: CDR1 LNHNV, CDR2 YYDKDF (reference sequence). This CDR3 comprises 16 residues. Trimming cost V 3 bases and J 2 bases; bases outside gene matches: 6.

This clone occurred once. The chain couples TRBV29-1 to TRBJ1-1, with no clear D. The V end was cut by 7 bases, the J end by 1 base, with 13 bases between. This CDR3 spans 13 amino acids. Germline V gives CDR1 SQVTM, CDR2 ANQGSEA. The CDR3 here is CSGHRTANTEAFF. The CDR3 DNA is TGCAGCGGACACCGGACGGCGAACACTGAAGCTTTCTTT.

CDR3 sequence (DNA): TGTGCCAGCAGTTTAAGTCCCGGGGAGCTGTTTTTT. This sequence encodes CASSLSPGELFF. The chain recombines TRBV12-3 or TRBV12-4 with TRBJ2-2; no clear D. The ends were cut back, 2 bases at V and 6 bases at J, with 4 bases in the middle. CDR3 size: 12 residues.

This clone has just one count. J is TRBJ1-2 and V is TRBV6-5, with D uncertain. This CDR3 is built from 14 residues. V was clipped by 6 bases and J by 7 bases, with 18 bases between them. CDR1 and CDR2 (germline): MNHEY, SVGAGI. The CDR3 sequence: CASRVLPLSPGYTF. CDR3 DNA: TGTGCCAGCAGGGTTCTGCCGCTGTCTCCTGGCTACACCTTC.

This rearrangement joins TRBV5-1 to TRBJ1-5; weak D call: TRBD1 (6 bases). CDR1 is SGHRS, CDR2 YFSETQ, per germline. The CDR3 is made up of 15 amino acids. Trimming removed 0 bases at V and 8 bases at J, with 15 bases between. As DNA, the CDR3 is TGCGCCAGCAGCTTGGTCGGGGGGGACACGGAGCCCCAGCATTTT. Its translation is CASSLVGGDTEPQHF.

The gene calls are TRBV21-1 and TRBJ1-1; TRBD1 is taken as the D call from the table, unchecked against the DNA. TRBV21-1 represents a pseudogene. This CDR3 contains 15 residues. The DNA for the CDR3 is TGTGCCAGCAGCACCCGACAGGGGATGAACACTGAAGCTTTCTTT. It specifies CASSTRQGMNTEAFF.

The V and J genes are TRBV5-4 and TRBJ1-5, with D tentatively TRBD1 (5 bases). The CDR3 covers 14 residues. From germline, CDR1 is SGHNT and CDR2 YYREEE (reference sequence). The V end lost 2 bases, the J end lost 7 bases, and 13 bases lay between the germline ends. CDR3 nucleotide sequence: TGTGCCAGCAGCTTTGGGGGAAGCGGGCAGCCCCAGCATTTT. It is translated as CASSFGGSGQPQHF.

The rearrangement uses TRBV12-3 or TRBV12-4 and TRBJ2-7; D ambiguous. Trimming cost V 7 bases and J 3 bases, with 7 bases left between them. This CDR3 contains 11 residues. The CDR3 sequence: CASMDGYEQYF. DNA of the CDR3: TGTGCCAGCATGGACGGCTACGAGCAGTACTTC.